The sequence of this T cell receptor (beta chain) was determined in a study of blood T cells in healthy people across ages. Study results and caveats: Relative to aged donors, long-lived donors carried more naive CD4+ cells and displayed higher diversity.

This clonotype was detected a few times. The antigen remains undetermined. Per germline, CDR1 LNHNV and CDR2 YYDKDF (reference sequence). CDR3 size: 14 residues. Between the trimmed V and J ends, which lost 8 bases and 3 bases, there was a span of 14 bases. Using a J-beta primer mix together with a sample-barcoded 5' primer, a second PCR was run for roughly 6 to 12 cycles. TCRdb re-called the 5' RACE reads with MiXCR, one entry per CDR3 protein. Seen here are about 1 million distinct CDR3 sequences, roughly 45% observed once, and the top ten hold 18%. The source material was blood. The TCR sequence derives from a woman aged 55-70 years in good health. The chain couples TRBV15 to TRBJ2-1; no clear D gene. CDR3 DNA sequence: TGTGCCACCGAGGTTCGCGGCAGCTACAATGAGCAGTTCTTC. The encoded protein is CATEVRGSYNEQFF.